These 5 T cell receptor beta chains originate from one sample sequenced in a study of cytomegalovirus exposure and HLA in healthy donors. Clones were sequenced by immunoSEQ multiplex PCR, and TCRdb holds only the in-frame ones, with some missing. The top ten clones hold roughly 0.99% of a sample with approximately 280,000 clones, 80% to 90% of them seen once. Source material: PBMCs. These receptors originate from a woman in her late teens or twenties in good health and CMV-seronegative.

This clone was detected a few times. The chain links TRBV27 to TRBJ1-2, with D uncertain. CDR1 MNHEY and CDR2 SMNVEV come from the germline V gene (reference sequence). Trimming took 0 bases from V and 1 from J, leaving 9 bases between them. The CDR3 is 15 amino acids. The CDR3 nucleotides are TGTGCCAGCAGTTTATCTCGCCAGATTAACTATGGCTACACCTTC. This encodes CASSLSRQINYGYTF.

The chain carries TRBV7-8 and TRBJ1-2; D uncertain. Germline V gene data show CDR1 as SGHVS and CDR2 as FQNEAQ. Deletions cut 1 base from V and 4 bases from J, with 4 bases between. The CDR3 contains 12 residues. CDR3 loop: CASSLGAYGYTF. CDR3 bases: TGTGCCAGCAGCTTAGGGGCCTATGGCTACACCTTC.

The J gene is TRBJ1-2, the V gene TRBV5-5; 8 bases line up with TRBD1. The germline CDR1 and CDR2 sequences are SGHKS and YYEKEE (reference sequence). The CDR3 runs 15 residues. V shed 4 bases and J 4 bases; nucleotides not matched to a gene: 9. The CDR3 loop reads CASSARQGRGYGYTF. The CDR3 DNA follows: TGTGCCAGCAGCGCACGACAGGGGAGAGGCTATGGCTACACCTTC. The variable domain in full, with the rest retrieved from reference TRBV5-5 and TRBJ1-2, is DAGVTQSPTHLIKTRGQQVTLRCSPISGHKSVSWYQQVLGQGPQFIFQYYEKEERGRGNFPDRFSARQFPNYSSELNVNALLLGDSALYLCASSARQGRGYGYTFGSGTRLTVV.

V is TRBV5-4 and J is TRBJ2-5, with 8 bases lining up with TRBD1. The V segment lost 4 bases and the J segment 4 bases; nucleotides outside the gene matches: 6. The CDR3 has 14 amino acids. The V gene's germline CDR1 is SGHNT and CDR2 YYREEE (reference sequence). CDR3 nucleotides: TGTGCCAGCAGCCCTTCCACAGGGGGAGAGACCCAGTACTTC. It codes for CASSPSTGGETQYF.

The CDR3 sequence: CASSVVVSTGQNTEAFF. Written as DNA, the CDR3 is TGTGCCAGCAGCGTAGTAGTGTCGACAGGTCAGAACACTGAAGCTTTCTTT. The gene calls are TRBV9 and TRBJ1-1; D perhaps matches TRBD1 (6 bases). Per the germline V gene, CDR1 is SGDLS and CDR2 is YYNGEE. This CDR3 has 17 residues. V lost 0 bases and J lost 1, with 16 bases in between.